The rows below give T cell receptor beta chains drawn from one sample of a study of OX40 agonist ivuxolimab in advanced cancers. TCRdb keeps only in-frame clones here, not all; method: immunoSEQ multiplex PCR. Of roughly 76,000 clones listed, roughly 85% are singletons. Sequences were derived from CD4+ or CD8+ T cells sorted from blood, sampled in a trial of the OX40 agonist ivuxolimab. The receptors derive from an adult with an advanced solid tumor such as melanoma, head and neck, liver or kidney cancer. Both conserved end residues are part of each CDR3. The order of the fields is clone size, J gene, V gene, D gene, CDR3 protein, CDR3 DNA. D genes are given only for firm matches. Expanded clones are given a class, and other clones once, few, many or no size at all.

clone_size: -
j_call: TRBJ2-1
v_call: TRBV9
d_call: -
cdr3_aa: CASSATGPGGYNEQFF
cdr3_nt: TGTGCCAGCAGCGCGACAGGGCCCGGAGGGTACAATGAGCAGTTCTTC

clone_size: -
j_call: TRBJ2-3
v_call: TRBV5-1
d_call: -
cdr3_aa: CASSFGLAEPTDTQYF
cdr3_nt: TGCGCCAGCAGCTTCGGCTTGGCCGAGCCCACAGATACGCAGTATTTT

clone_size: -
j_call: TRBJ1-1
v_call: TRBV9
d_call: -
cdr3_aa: CASSGFGTGNTEAFF
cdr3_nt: TGTGCCAGCAGTGGATTTGGAACAGGAAACACTGAAGCTTTCTTT

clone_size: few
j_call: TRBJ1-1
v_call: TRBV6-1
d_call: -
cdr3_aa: CASSELRGRGTEAFF
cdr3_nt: TGTGCCAGCAGTGAACTGAGGGGGAGGGGCACTGAAGCTTTCTTT

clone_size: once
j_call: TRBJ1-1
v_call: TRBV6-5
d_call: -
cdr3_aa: CASSRTVGSGTEAFF
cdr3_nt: TGTGCCAGCAGCAGGACCGTTGGCTCGGGGACTGAAGCTTTCTTT

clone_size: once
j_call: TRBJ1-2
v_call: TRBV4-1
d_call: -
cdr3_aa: CASSQEIRGRGGHTF
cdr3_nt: TGCGCCAGCAGCCAAGAAATCAGAGGAAGGGGGGGACACACCTTC

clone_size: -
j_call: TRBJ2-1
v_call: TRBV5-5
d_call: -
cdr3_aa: CASSATSNEQFF
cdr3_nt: TGTGCCAGCAGCGCGACTAGCAATGAGCAGTTCTTC

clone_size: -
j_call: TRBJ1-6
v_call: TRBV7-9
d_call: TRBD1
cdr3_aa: CASSNWDRGYSPLHF
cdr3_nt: TGTGCCAGCAGCAACTGGGACAGGGGATATTCACCCCTCCACTTT

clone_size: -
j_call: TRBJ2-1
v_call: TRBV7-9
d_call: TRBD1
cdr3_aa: CASSPTGIWNEQFF
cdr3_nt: TGTGCCAGCAGCCCGACAGGGATTTGGAATGAGCAGTTCTTC

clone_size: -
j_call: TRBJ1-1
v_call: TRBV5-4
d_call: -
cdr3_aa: CASSRQISNTEAFF
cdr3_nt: TGTGCCAGCAGCCGACAGATCTCGAACACTGAAGCTTTCTTT

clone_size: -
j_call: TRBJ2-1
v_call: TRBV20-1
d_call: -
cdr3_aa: CSARDLTAQFF
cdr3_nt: TGCAGTGCTAGAGATTTAACGGCGCAGTTCTTC

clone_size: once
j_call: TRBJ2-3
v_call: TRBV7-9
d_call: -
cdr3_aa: CASSLGEVEDTQYF
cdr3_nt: TGTGCCAGCAGCTTAGGGGAAGTTGAAGATACGCAGTATTTT

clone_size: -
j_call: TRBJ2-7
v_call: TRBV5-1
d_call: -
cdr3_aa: CASSRENEYEQYF
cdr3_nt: TGCGCCAGCAGCCGGGAGAACGAGTACGAGCAGTACTTC

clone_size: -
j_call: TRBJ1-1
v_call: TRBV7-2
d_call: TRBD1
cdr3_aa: CASSPWGQGAFF
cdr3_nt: TGTGCCAGCAGCCCATGGGGACAGGGGGCTTTCTTT

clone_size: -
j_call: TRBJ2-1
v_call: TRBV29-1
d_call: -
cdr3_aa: CSVEGQSSSYNEQFF
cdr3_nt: TGCAGCGTTGAAGGACAGTCTAGCTCCTACAATGAGCAGTTCTTC

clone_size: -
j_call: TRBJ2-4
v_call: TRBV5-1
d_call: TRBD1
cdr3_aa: CASSLEQGPKNIQYF
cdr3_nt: TGCGCCAGCAGCTTGGAACAGGGGCCCAAAAACATTCAGTACTTC

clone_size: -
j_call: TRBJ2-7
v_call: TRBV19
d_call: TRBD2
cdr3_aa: CASSIVLLAGRNEQYF
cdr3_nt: TGTGCCAGTAGTATAGTTTTACTAGCGGGAAGGAACGAGCAGTACTTC

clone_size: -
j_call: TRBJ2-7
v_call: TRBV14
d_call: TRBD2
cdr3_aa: CASSQNRLAGNEQYF
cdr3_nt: TGTGCCAGCAGCCAAAATCGGCTAGCGGGAAACGAGCAGTACTTC

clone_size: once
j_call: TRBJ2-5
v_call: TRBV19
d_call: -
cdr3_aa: CASSITSRETQYF
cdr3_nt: TGTGCCAGTAGTATAACCAGCAGGGAGACCCAGTACTTC

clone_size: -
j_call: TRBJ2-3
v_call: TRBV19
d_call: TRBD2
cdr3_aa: CASSIGASGATTDTQYF
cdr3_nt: TGTGCCAGTAGTATCGGGGCTAGCGGGGCGACTACAGATACGCAGTATTTT

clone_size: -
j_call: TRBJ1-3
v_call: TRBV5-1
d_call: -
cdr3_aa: CASSLEGAGGNTIYF
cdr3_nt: TGCGCCAGCAGCTTGGAAGGGGCAGGTGGAAACACCATATATTTT

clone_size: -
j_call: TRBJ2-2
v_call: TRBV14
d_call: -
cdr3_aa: CASSQVEPPGELFF
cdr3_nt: TGTGCCAGCAGCCAAGTTGAGCCTCCCGGGGAGCTGTTTTTT

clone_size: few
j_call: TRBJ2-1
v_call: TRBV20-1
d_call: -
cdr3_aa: CSPIDNNEQFF
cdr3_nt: TGCAGTCCGATAGACAACAATGAGCAGTTCTTC

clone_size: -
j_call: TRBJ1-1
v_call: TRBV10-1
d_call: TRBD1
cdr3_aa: CASSEPGTENTEAFF
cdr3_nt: TGCGCCAGCAGTGAGCCCGGGACAGAAAACACTGAAGCTTTCTTT

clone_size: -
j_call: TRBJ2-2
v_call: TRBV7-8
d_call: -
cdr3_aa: CASSLNRYTGELFF
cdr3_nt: TGTGCCAGCAGCTTAAACAGATACACCGGGGAGCTGTTTTTT

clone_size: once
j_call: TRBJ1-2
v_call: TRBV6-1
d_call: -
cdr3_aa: CASSQTRGGNYGYTF
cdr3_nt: TGTGCCAGCAGTCAAACGAGGGGGGGTAACTATGGCTACACCTTC

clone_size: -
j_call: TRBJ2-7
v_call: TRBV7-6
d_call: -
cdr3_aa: CASSRGPGGGSYEQYF
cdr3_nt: TGTGCCAGCAGCCGCGGACCCGGCGGAGGGTCCTACGAGCAGTACTTC

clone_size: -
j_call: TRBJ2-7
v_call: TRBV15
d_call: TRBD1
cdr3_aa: CATSRTPGQTLYEQYF
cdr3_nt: TGTGCCACCAGCAGAACACCGGGACAGACCCTCTACGAGCAGTACTTC

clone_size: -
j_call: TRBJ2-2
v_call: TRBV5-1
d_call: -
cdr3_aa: CASRYGTHTNTGELFF
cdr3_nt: TGCGCCAGCAGGTACGGGACACATACGAACACCGGGGAGCTGTTTTTT

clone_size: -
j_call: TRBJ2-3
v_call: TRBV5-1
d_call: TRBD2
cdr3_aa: CASSWTSGGADTQYF
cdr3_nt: TGCGCCAGCAGCTGGACTAGCGGGGGGGCAGATACGCAGTATTTT

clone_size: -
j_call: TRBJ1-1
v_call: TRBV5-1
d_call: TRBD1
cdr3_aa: CASSSSGQGRNTEAFF
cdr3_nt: TGCGCCAGCAGCTCGTCGGGACAGGGAAGGAACACTGAAGCTTTCTTT

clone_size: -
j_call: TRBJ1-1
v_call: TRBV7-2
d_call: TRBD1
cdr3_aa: CASSLHLTGGTEAFF
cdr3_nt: TGTGCCAGCAGCTTGCACTTAACAGGGGGCACTGAAGCTTTCTTT

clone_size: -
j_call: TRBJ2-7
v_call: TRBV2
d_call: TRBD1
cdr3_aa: CASSLQGAVYEQYF
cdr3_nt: TGTGCCAGCAGTCTACAGGGGGCGGTCTACGAGCAGTACTTC

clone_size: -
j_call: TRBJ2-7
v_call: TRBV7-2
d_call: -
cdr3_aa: CASSQQRRGTARSSEQYF
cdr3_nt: TGTGCCAGCAGCCAGCAAAGAAGGGGCACAGCCCGGTCTAGCGAGCAGTACTTC

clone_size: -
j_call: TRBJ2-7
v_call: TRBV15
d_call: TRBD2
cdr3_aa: CATSLGRGGSSYEQYF
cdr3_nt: TGTGCCACCAGCTTGGGGAGGGGCGGGAGCTCCTACGAGCAGTACTTC